The source of this TCR beta chain is a study of vaccination and CD4 T cells after COVID-19. Study-level information: Diagnosis preceded the drawing of post-COVID samples by a median approximately 110 days (range 35 to 161). Median time from second vaccine dose to sampling was approximately 74 days (14 to 241).

Germline CDR1 and CDR2: GTSNPN and SVGIG (reference sequence). The trim removed 2 bases at V and 1 base at J, leaving 12 bases unmatched. This CDR3 has 18 residues. TCRdb passed the PCR reads through MiXCR, listing each CDR3 protein once. Here the sample spans about 21,000 distinct CDR3 sequences, 60% being singletons. The specimen comprised CD4+ T cells from blood, sampled after SARS-CoV-2 vaccination. V and J are TRBV30 and TRBJ1-5, with 9 bases identical to TRBD1. The TCR comes from a human donor who had recovered from COVID-19. CDR3 residues: CAWSTPDRGSRSNQPQHF. The CDR3 DNA reads TGTGCCTGGAGTACACCTGACAGGGGGAGCAGGAGCAATCAGCCCCAGCATTTT.